The T cell receptor (beta chain) described here comes from a study of T-cell reconstitution after alpha-beta-depleted transplantation in children. This clonotype was found a few times. As it was prepared, the TCRbeta library received unique molecular identifiers. TCRdb passed the PCR reads through MiXCR, listing each CDR3 protein once. The sample holds approximately 510,000 distinct CDR3 sequences, around 16% seen once. Germline V CDR1 and CDR2: SGHAT, FQNNGV. The CDR3 totals 14 residues. V shed 5 bases, J shed 2 bases, and the junction held 6 bases outside the gene matches. The clonotype comes from a human donor who donated a stem cell graft to a child with acute lymphoblastic leukemia. The sequencing used PBMCs from the stem cell graft donor, collected from the stem cell graft. The rearrangement links TRBV11-2 to TRBJ2-7; 7 nucleotides agree with TRBD1. The CDR3 region has the DNA TGTGCCAGCAGCCCACGGGACAGCCCCTACGAGCAGTACTTC. This sequence encodes CASSPRDSPYEQYF.